Listed below are T cell receptor beta chains from one sample, sequenced in a study of blood T cells in healthy people across ages. TCRdb re-derived calls from the 5' RACE reads in MiXCR, one entry per CDR3 protein. Among 700,000 to 850,000 distinct CDR3 sequences listed, approximately 55% were seen once. Specimen: blood. The source is a man older than 75 in good health. Each CDR3 is given with its conserved first and last residue. Each record gives: J gene, D gene, clone size, V gene, CDR3 protein, CDR3 DNA. The D gene is left open where the match is weak. Only some rows state a clone size, as once, few, many or a class for expanded clones.

J: TRBJ1-1; D: NA; size: NA; V: TRBV6-5; CDR3: CASSYNTRGGPEAFF; DNA: TGTGCCAGCAGTTACAATACACGAGGCGGCCCTGAAGCTTTCTTT
J: TRBJ2-7; D: NA; size: few; V: TRBV6-6; CDR3: CASSYRQGLTYEQYF; DNA: TGTGCCAGCAGTTATAGGCAGGGGTTAACCTACGAGCAGTACTTC
J: TRBJ2-5; D: TRBD2; size: NA; V: TRBV7-9; CDR3: CASRTSGGTGETQYF; DNA: TGTGCCAGCAGGACTAGCGGGGGTACTGGGGAGACCCAGTACTTC
J: TRBJ1-2; D: NA; size: NA; V: TRBV29-1; CDR3: CSVARDDYGYTF; DNA: TGCAGCGTTGCTAGGGACGACTATGGCTACACCTTC
J: TRBJ2-7; D: NA; size: NA; V: TRBV29-1; CDR3: CSVEVWQGLSHEQYF; DNA: TGCAGCGTTGAGGTTTGGCAGGGGCTATCCCACGAGCAGTACTTC
J: TRBJ1-2; D: TRBD1; size: NA; V: TRBV29-1; CDR3: CSVTGTGGGYTF; DNA: TGCAGCGTGACAGGGACAGGGGGTGGCTACACCTTC
J: TRBJ2-7; D: NA; size: NA; V: TRBV20-1; CDR3: CSAPKGGLKPYEQYF; DNA: TGCAGTGCCCCTAAGGGGGGACTGAAACCCTACGAGCAGTACTTC
J: TRBJ2-3; D: TRBD1; size: NA; V: TRBV7-3; CDR3: CASSPGTGADTQYF; DNA: TGTGCCAGCAGCCCAGGGACAGGCGCAGATACGCAGTATTTT
J: TRBJ2-7; D: NA; size: NA; V: TRBV5-4; CDR3: CASSLAGGKPAEQYF; DNA: TGTGCCAGCAGCTTGGCGGGCGGGAAGCCTGCCGAGCAGTACTTC
J: TRBJ1-2; D: NA; size: few; V: TRBV3-1; CDR3: CASSPPKANYGYTF; DNA: TGTGCCAGCAGCCCCCCGAAAGCTAACTATGGCTACACCTTC
J: TRBJ2-5; D: TRBD2; size: NA; V: TRBV10-2; CDR3: CASRGLAGEPEETQYF; DNA: TGCGCCAGCAGAGGACTAGCGGGAGAACCGGAAGAGACCCAGTACTTC
J: TRBJ1-1; D: NA; size: few; V: TRBV12-3/TRBV12-4; CDR3: CASSFSSQGTAEAFF; DNA: TGTGCCAGCAGTTTCTCCTCGCAGGGAACCGCTGAAGCTTTCTTT
J: TRBJ2-7; D: TRBD2; size: few; V: TRBV4-2; CDR3: CASSQVRFSGRYLVYEQYF; DNA: TGTGCCAGCAGCCAAGTACGGTTTAGCGGGAGATATCTGGTCTACGAGCAGTACTTC
J: TRBJ1-1; D: TRBD1; size: NA; V: TRBV11-1; CDR3: CASSPRTGPAFF; DNA: TGTGCCAGCAGCCCACGGACAGGGCCGGCTTTCTTT
J: TRBJ2-7; D: TRBD2; size: NA; V: TRBV5-1; CDR3: CASSPGLAGGPLSHEQYF; DNA: TGCGCCAGCAGCCCGGGACTAGCGGGAGGGCCCCTCTCCCACGAGCAGTACTTC
J: TRBJ2-7; D: TRBD1; size: NA; V: TRBV20-1; CDR3: CSARDQGTGIYEQYF; DNA: TGCAGTGCTAGAGATCAAGGGACAGGGATCTACGAGCAGTACTTC
J: TRBJ2-2; D: TRBD2; size: NA; V: TRBV6-1; CDR3: CASSELSRRETGELFF; DNA: TGTGCCAGCTCGGAGTTGTCCAGGCGGGAGACCGGGGAGCTGTTTTTT
J: TRBJ1-2; D: NA; size: NA; V: TRBV10-3; CDR3: CAISEFDGGYTF; DNA: TGTGCCATCAGTGAGTTTGATGGCGGCTACACCTTC
J: TRBJ2-7; D: TRBD1; size: NA; V: TRBV6-6; CDR3: CATAGGGMYEQYF; DNA: TGTGCCACCGCAGGGGGCGGGATGTACGAGCAGTACTTC
J: TRBJ2-5; D: TRBD2; size: NA; V: TRBV15; CDR3: CATSRDVSGSKETQYF; DNA: TGTGCCACCAGCAGAGACGTTAGCGGGAGTAAGGAGACCCAGTACTTC
J: TRBJ2-5; D: NA; size: NA; V: TRBV24-1; CDR3: CATAPEGSQETQYF; DNA: TGTGCCACCGCGCCGGAGGGAAGTCAAGAGACCCAGTACTTC
J: TRBJ2-7; D: TRBD1; size: NA; V: TRBV11-2; CDR3: CASRDALTGTGGYEQYF; DNA: TGTGCCAGCAGGGACGCCTTAACCGGGACAGGGGGCTACGAGCAGTACTTC
J: TRBJ1-5; D: NA; size: NA; V: TRBV20-1; CDR3: CSASPRGRRNQPQHF; DNA: TGCAGTGCTAGCCCACGCGGGAGGAGGAATCAGCCCCAGCATTTT
J: TRBJ2-4; D: NA; size: few; V: TRBV27; CDR3: CASRLRRSGEQYF; DNA: TGTGCCAGCAGACTACGGCGGTCGGGGGAGCAGTACTTC
J: TRBJ1-2; D: NA; size: NA; V: TRBV6-5; CDR3: CASSYSGQGTGYTF; DNA: TGTGCCAGCAGTTACTCGGGCCAGGGGACCGGCTACACCTTC
J: TRBJ1-2; D: NA; size: few; V: TRBV20-1; CDR3: CSARDLADYGYTF; DNA: TGCAGTGCTAGAGATCTGGCGGACTATGGCTACACCTTC
J: TRBJ2-5; D: TRBD1; size: NA; V: TRBV24-1; CDR3: CATSDSAAQGAYETQYF; DNA: TGTGCCACCAGTGATTCGGCGGCGCAGGGGGCATACGAGACCCAGTACTTC